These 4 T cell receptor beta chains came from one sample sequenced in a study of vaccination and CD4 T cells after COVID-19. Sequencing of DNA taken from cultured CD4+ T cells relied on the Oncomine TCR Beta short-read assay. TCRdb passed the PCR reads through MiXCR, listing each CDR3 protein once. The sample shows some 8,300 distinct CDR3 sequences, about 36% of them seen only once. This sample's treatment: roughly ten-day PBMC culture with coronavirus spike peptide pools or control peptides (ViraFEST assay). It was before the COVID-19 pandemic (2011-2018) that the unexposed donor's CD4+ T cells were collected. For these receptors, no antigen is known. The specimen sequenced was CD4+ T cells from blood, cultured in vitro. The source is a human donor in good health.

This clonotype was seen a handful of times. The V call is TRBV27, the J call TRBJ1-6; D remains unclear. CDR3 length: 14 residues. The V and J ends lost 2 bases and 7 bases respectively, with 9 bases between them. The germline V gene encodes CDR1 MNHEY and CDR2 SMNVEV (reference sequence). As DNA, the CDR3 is TGTGCCAGCAGTTTAGGGGTCCCGAATTCACCCCTCCACTTT. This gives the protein CASSLGVPNSPLHF.

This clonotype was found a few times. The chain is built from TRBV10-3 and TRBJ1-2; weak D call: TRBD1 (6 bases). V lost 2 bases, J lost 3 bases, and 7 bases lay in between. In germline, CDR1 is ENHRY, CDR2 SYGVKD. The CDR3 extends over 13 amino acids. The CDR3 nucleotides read TGTGCCATCAGTGAGGCAGGGGACTATGGCTACACCTTC. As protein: CAISEAGDYGYTF.

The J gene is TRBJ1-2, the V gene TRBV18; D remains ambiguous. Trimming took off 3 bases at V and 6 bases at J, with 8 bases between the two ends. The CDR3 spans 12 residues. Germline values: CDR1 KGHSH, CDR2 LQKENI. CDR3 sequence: CASSPSRDGYTF. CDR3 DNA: TGTGCCAGCTCACCCTCAAGGGATGGCTACACCTTC.

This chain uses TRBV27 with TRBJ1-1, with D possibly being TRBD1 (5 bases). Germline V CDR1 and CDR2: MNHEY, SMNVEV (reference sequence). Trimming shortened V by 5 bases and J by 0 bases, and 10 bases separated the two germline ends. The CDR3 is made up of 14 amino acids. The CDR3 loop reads CASSTQELNTEAFF. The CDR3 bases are TGTGCCAGCAGTACACAGGAATTGAACACTGAAGCTTTCTTT.